This is a list of T cell receptor beta chains from one sample in a study of T cell repertoires in cytomegalovirus infection. TCRdb re-called the reads with MiXCR, one entry per CDR3 protein. This table holds 200,000 to 250,000 distinct CDR3 sequences, around 40% found once. These receptors have no identified antigens. This specimen was CD8+ T cells from cultured PBMCs, taken from culture after CMV antigen stimulation. The receptor source for this set is a human donor in good health (CMV status not recorded). Some clones in this sample may be carry-over from other donors' samples. Both conserved end residues are part of each CDR3. The D gene is left open where the match is weak. Clone size, where shown, is once, few, many, or a class for clones that have expanded.

CDR3	DNA	V	D	J	size
CASSPPGSYPYEQYF	TGTGCCAGCAGTCCCCCGGGTTCCTATCCTTACGAGCAGTACTTC	TRBV12-3/TRBV12-4	.	TRBJ2-7	few
CASSVGTGRDYGYTF	TGTGCCAGCAGCGTAGGGACAGGGCGCGACTATGGCTACACCTTC	TRBV9	TRBD1	TRBJ1-2	.
CASSPTGTSGVITDTQYF	TGTGCCAGCAGCCCCACGGGGACTAGCGGGGTAATCACAGATACGCAGTATTTT	TRBV7-6	TRBD2	TRBJ2-3	.
CASSLRTGGWMDTQYF	TGTGCCAGCAGTTTGAGGACCGGAGGGTGGATGGATACGCAGTATTTT	TRBV6-2/TRBV6-3	.	TRBJ2-3	.
CASSLDRYTEAFF	TGTGCCAGCAGCTTAGACAGGTACACTGAAGCTTTCTTT	TRBV7-7	.	TRBJ1-1	.
CASSIFFGDYEQYF	TGTGCCAGTAGTATATTTTTCGGGGACTACGAGCAGTACTTC	TRBV19	.	TRBJ2-7	.
CASSPRGQGINNEQFF	TGTGCCAGCAGTCCCCGAGGACAGGGAATAAACAATGAGCAGTTCTTC	TRBV27	TRBD1	TRBJ2-1	.
CASSSSSGRSGSNTGELFF	TGTGCCAGCAGTTCCTCGAGCGGGAGAAGTGGATCGAACACCGGGGAGCTGTTTTTT	TRBV27	TRBD2	TRBJ2-2	.
CSAQGGRLPKNIQYF	TGCAGCGCCCAAGGGGGGAGGCTCCCCAAAAACATTCAGTACTTC	TRBV29-1	.	TRBJ2-4	.
CSAREFPGTSGSTDTQYF	TGCAGTGCTAGAGAGTTCCCCGGGACTAGCGGTAGCACAGATACGCAGTATTTT	TRBV20-1	TRBD2	TRBJ2-3	.
CASSLDFRYEQYF	TGTGCCAGCAGCTTAGATTTTCGGTACGAGCAGTACTTC	TRBV11-2	.	TRBJ2-7	.
CASSRSDEQYF	TGCGCCAGCAGTCGGTCGGACGAGCAGTACTTC	TRBV10-2	.	TRBJ2-7	.
CASSPTSGDYNEQFF	TGTGCCAGCAGTCCTACTAGCGGAGATTACAATGAGCAGTTCTTC	TRBV5-4	TRBD2	TRBJ2-1	.
CSGRDLGSGELFF	TGCAGTGGCCGGGACCTCGGAAGCGGGGAGCTGTTTTTT	TRBV29-1	.	TRBJ2-2	.
CASSLSGGGLDTQYF	TGTGCCAGCAGCTTAAGCGGCGGGGGGCTAGATACGCAGTATTTT	TRBV7-3	TRBD2	TRBJ2-3	few
CASSGATGSEQYF	TGTGCCAGCAGCGGAGCGACAGGCTCCGAGCAGTACTTC	TRBV7-9	.	TRBJ2-7	.
CASSEQGNYGYTF	TGTGCCAGCAGCGAGCAGGGGAACTATGGCTACACCTTC	TRBV5-6	.	TRBJ1-2	.
CASSPGDGYEQYF	TGTGCCAGTAGTCCTGGGGACGGCTACGAGCAGTACTTC	TRBV19	.	TRBJ2-7	.
CASSPGQGYTDTQYF	TGTGCCAGCAGCCCGGGACAGGGGTACACAGATACGCAGTATTTT	TRBV13	TRBD1	TRBJ2-3	.
CSARDLAGKGTDTQYF	TGCAGTGCTAGAGATCTAGCGGGAAAGGGCACAGATACGCAGTATTTT	TRBV20-1	TRBD2	TRBJ2-3	.
CSASSSGSGTDTQYF	TGCAGTGCTAGTTCCAGCGGGAGTGGCACAGATACGCAGTATTTT	TRBV20-1	TRBD2	TRBJ2-3	medium-sized
CASSLALAPSYNEQFF	TGTGCCAGCAGCTTAGCGCTAGCTCCCTCCTACAATGAGCAGTTCTTC	TRBV7-7	.	TRBJ2-1	many
CASRGGASNEQFF	TGTGCCAGCAGAGGGGGGGCCTCCAATGAGCAGTTCTTC	TRBV7-6	.	TRBJ2-1	.
CASSPRGVVGNQPQHF	TGTGCCAGCAGTCCGAGAGGGGTAGTTGGCAATCAGCCCCAGCATTTT	TRBV12-3/TRBV12-4	.	TRBJ1-5	.
CASSSSGGALNEQFF	TGTGCCAGCAGCTCCAGCGGGGGGGCGTTGAATGAGCAGTTCTTC	TRBV7-3	TRBD2	TRBJ2-1	few
CASSLYLAGGFEQYF	TGTGCCAGCAGTTTATACCTAGCGGGGGGATTCGAGCAGTACTTC	TRBV27	TRBD2	TRBJ2-7	once
CASMLGRSTEAFF	TGTGCCAGCATGCTCGGGAGGAGCACTGAAGCTTTCTTT	TRBV27	.	TRBJ1-1	few
CASRGSRGIYGYTF	TGTGCCAGCAGGGGGTCGAGGGGCATCTATGGCTACACCTTC	TRBV27	.	TRBJ1-2	few
CASSFFTVAGVSYEQYF	TGTGCCAGCAGCTTCTTTACGGTAGCGGGAGTCTCGTACGAGCAGTACTTC	TRBV11-2	TRBD2	TRBJ2-7	few